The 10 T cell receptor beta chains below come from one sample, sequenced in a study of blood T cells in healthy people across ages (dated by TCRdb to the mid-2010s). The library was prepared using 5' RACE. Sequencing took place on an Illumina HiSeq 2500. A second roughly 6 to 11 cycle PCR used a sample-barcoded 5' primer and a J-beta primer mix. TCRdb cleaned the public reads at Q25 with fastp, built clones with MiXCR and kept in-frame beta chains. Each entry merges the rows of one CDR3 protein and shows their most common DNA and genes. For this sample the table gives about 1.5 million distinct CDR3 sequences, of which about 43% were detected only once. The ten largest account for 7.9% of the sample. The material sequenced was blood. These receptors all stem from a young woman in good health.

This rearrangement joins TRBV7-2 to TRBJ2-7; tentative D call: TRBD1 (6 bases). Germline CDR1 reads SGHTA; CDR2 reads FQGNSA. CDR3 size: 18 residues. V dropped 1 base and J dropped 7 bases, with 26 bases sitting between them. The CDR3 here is CASSLDILTGSSYNEQYF. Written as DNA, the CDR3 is TGTGCCAGCAGCTTAGATATCCTCACAGGGAGCTCCTACAATGAGCAGTACTTC.

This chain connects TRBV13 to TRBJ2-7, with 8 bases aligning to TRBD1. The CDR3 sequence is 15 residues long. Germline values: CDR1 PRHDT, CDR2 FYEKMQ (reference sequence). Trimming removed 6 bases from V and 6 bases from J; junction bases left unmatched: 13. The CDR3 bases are TGTGCCAGCAGTCTTCCTGGGACAGGTATTTCCGAGCAGTACTTC. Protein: CASSLPGTGISEQYF.

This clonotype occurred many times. CDR3 region: CASSHNRDDQPQHF. The CDR3 DNA reads as TGCGCCAGCAGCCACAACAGGGATGATCAGCCCCAGCATTTT. The rearrangement joins TRBV4-1 to TRBJ1-5; possibly TRBD1 for D (6 bases). The CDR3 runs to 14 residues. Trimming took 3 bases from V and 5 from J, leaving 11 bases between them. Germline CDR1 reads MGHRA; CDR2 reads YSYEKL.

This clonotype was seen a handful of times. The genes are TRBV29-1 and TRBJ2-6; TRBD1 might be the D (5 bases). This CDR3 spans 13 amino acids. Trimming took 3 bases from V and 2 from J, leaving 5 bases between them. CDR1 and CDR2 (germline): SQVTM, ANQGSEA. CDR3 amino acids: CSVDRAGANVLTF. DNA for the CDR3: TGCAGCGTTGACAGGGCTGGGGCCAACGTCCTGACTTTC.

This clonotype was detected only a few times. CDR3 region: CASRLGGLGYTF. CDR3 coding DNA: TGTGCCAGCAGACTGGGAGGTTTGGGCTACACCTTC. The V and J genes are TRBV12-3 or TRBV12-4 and TRBJ1-2; D not certain. This CDR3 is 12 amino acids long. V lost 6 bases and J lost 8, with 13 bases in between.

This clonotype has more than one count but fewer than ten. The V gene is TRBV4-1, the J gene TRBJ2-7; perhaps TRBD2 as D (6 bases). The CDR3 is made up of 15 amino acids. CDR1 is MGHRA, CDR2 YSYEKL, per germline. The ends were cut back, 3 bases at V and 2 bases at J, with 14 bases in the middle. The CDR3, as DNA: TGCGCCAGCAGCCATAAACACGCGGGACCCTACGAGCAGTACTTC. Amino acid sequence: CASSHKHAGPYEQYF.

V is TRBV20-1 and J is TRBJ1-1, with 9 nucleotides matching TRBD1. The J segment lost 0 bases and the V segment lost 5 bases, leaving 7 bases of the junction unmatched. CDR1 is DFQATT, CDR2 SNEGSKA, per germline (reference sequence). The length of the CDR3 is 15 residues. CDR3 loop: CSARGTGWMNTEAFF. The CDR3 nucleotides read TGCAGTGCTCGAGGGACAGGGTGGATGAACACTGAAGCTTTCTTT.

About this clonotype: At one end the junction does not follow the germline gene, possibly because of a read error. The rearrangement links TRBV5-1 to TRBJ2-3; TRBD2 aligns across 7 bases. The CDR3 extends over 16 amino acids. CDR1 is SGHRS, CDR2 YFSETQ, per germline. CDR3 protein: CASGLAPSGNTDTQYF. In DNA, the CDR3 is TGCGCCAGCGGCTTGGCCCCTAGCGGAAACACAGATACGCAGTATTTT.

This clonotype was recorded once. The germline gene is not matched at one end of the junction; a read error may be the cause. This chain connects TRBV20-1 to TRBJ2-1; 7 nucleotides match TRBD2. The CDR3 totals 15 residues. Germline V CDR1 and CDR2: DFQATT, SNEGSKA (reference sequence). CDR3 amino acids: CSARGASGSYKEQFF. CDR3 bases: TGCAGTGCTCGTGGGGCTAGCGGCTCCTACAAGGAGCAGTTCTTC.

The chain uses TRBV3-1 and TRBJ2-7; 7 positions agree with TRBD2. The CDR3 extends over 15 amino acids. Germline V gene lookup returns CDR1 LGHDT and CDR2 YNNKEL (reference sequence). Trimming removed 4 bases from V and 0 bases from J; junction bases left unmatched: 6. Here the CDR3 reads CASSLGLVGSYEQYF. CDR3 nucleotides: TGTGCCAGCAGCCTCGGACTAGTTGGCTCCTACGAGCAGTACTTC.